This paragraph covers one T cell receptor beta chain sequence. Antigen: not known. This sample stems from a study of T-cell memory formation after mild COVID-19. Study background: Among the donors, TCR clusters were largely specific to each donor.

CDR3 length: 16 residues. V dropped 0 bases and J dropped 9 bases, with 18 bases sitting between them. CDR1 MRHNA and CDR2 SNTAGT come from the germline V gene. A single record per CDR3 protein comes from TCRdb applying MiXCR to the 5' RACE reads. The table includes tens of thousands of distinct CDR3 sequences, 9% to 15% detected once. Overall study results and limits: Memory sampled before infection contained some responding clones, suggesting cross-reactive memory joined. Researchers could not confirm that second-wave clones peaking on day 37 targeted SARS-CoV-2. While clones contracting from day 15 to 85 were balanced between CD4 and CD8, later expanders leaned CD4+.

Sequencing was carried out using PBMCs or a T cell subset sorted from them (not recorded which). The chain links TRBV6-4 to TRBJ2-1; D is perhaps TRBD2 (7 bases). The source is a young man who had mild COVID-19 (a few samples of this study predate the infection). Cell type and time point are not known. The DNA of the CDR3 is TGTGCCAGCAGTGACTCGATGTCGGCGGGGGCTGGTGAGCAGTTCTTC. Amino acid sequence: CASSDSMSAGAGEQFF.